This TCR beta chain came from a study of a mutant IDH1 vaccine in newly diagnosed glioma. Whole-study context: Vaccine dosing followed radiotherapy by 4-6 weeks, or accompanied temozolomide cycles.

Time point defined: week 47, end of study. Vaccination used 300 ug of mutant IDH1 20-mer peptide per dose, with topical imiquimod. Each patient was administered eight vaccinations, scheduled in weeks 1, 3, 5, 7, 11, 15, 19 and 23. The donor cohort comprised cases of new WHO grade 3 or 4 IDH1-mutant, ATRX-lost astrocytoma. Sequencing used immunoSEQ multiplex PCR; TCRdb keeps in-frame clones, though not all of them. The repertoire holds about 94,000 clones, with roughly 91% as singletons. Turning to this clone: No antigen is known for it.

V lost 6 bases and J lost 2; bases outside the gene matches: 7. Germline CDR1 and CDR2: MGHDK and SYGVNS. CDR3 size: 16 residues. The chain carries TRBV25-1 and TRBJ1-4; 9 nucleotides agree with TRBD1. The sample was PBMCs, taken from a glioma patient whose treatment included an IDH1 peptide vaccine. This sequence was found in a woman in her 50s with glioma. CDR3 coding DNA: TGTGCCAGCAGCGCGCTACAGGGGGCTACTAATGAAAAACTGTTTTTT. Encoded protein: CASSALQGATNEKLFF. The full variable domain, its missing parts supplied by reference TRBV25-1 and TRBJ1-4, is EADIYQTPRYLVIGTGKKITLECSQTMGHDKMYWYQQDPGMELHLIHYSYGVNSTEKGDLSSESTVSRIRTEHFPLTLESARPSHTSQYLCASSALQGATNEKLFFGSGTQLSVL.